One and the same sample provided the 2 T cell receptor beta chains below, sequenced in a study of blood T cell repertoires in COVID-19. Profiled with immunoSEQ multiplex PCR; TCRdb holds only in-frame clones, not every one. The table lists 120,000 to 150,000 clones, 75% to 90% of them singletons. Sequenced input: peripheral blood. The receptors stem from a woman aged 55 to 70 with active COVID-19.

The V call is TRBV12-5, the J call TRBJ1-5; D is undetermined. Trimming took 6 bases from V and 4 from J, leaving 10 bases between them. CDR3 length: 13 residues. From germline, CDR1 is LGHNT and CDR2 FRNRAP. The CDR3 spells CASGHGWNQPQHF. Here the CDR3 DNA reads TGTGCTAGTGGCCACGGGTGGAATCAGCCCCAGCATTTT.

The rearrangement links TRBV28 to TRBJ2-7, with a tentative D call TRBD1 (6 bases). The germline CDR1 and CDR2 sequences are MDHEN and SYDVKM. The CDR3 spans 13 residues. With 8 bases removed from V and 1 base from J, the gap between germline ends came to 12 bases. The CDR3 DNA reads as TGTGCCAGCGGGACAAGGCCTTCCTACGAGCAGTACTTC. It codes for CASGTRPSYEQYF.